The present T cell receptor beta chain was sequenced within a study of blood T cell repertoires in COVID-19. At the level of the study: Whether acute or convalescent, the COVID-19 samples came from the United States, Italy and Spain. From T cells, B-cell-depleted T cells, or PBMCs came the material, which was cDNA or gDNA.

Trimming pared 0 bases from V and 6 bases from J, leaving 7 bases between. Germline CDR1 MGHDK, CDR2 SYGVNS. This CDR3 is 13 amino acids long. This clone was observed a few times. Produced via immunoSEQ multiplex PCR; TCRdb's table is partial and in-frame only. The table includes 85,000 to 100,000 clones, roughly 78% detected once. Sequenced input: peripheral blood. The sequence was obtained from an elderly woman with active or convalescent COVID-19. This sequence joins TRBV25-1 and TRBJ2-3; perhaps TRBD2 as D (5 bases). The CDR3 coding sequence is TGTGCCAGCAGTGAATACGGGATGGATACGCAGTATTTT. Amino acid sequence: CASSEYGMDTQYF. Variable domain in full (rest from reference TRBV25-1 and TRBJ2-3): EADIYQTPRYLVIGTGKKITLECSQTMGHDKMYWYQQDPGMELHLIHYSYGVNSTEKGDLSSESTVSRIRTEHFPLTLESARPSHTSQYLCASSEYGMDTQYFGPGTRLTVL.